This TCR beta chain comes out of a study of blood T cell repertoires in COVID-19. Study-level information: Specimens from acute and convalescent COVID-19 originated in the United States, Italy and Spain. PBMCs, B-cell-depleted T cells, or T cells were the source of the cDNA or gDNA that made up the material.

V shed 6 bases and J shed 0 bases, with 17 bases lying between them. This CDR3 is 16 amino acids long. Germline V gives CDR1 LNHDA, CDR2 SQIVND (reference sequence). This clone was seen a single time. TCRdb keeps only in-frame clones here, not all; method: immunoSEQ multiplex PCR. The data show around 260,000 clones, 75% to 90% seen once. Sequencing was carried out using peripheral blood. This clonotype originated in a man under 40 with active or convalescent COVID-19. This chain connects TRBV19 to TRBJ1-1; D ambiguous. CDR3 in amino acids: CASSPERSDLNTEAFF. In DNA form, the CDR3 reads TGTGCCAGTAGCCCCGAAAGGAGCGATTTGAACACTGAAGCTTTCTTT.